This T cell receptor (beta chain) was identified in a study of glioma-infiltrating T cells. Broader study findings: Non-neoplastic patients had below-expected tissue-blood divergence, while all gliomas exceeded expectation. CDR3 overlap between tissue and blood was very small.

About this clonotype itself: The antigen is undetermined. Possible read error: a much larger clone is one base away.

Using RNA template, CDR3s of TCR alpha and beta were amplified with iRepertoire arm-PCR. Tissue mRNA or PBMC total RNA, roughly 85-450 ng, went into one-step reverse transcription and amplification. TCRdb fed the multiplex PCR reads into MiXCR, producing one record per CDR3 protein. The table includes around 190,000 distinct CDR3 sequences, around 32% detected once. This TCR was sampled from a human donor with low-grade glioma or glioblastoma, undergoing nonglioma brain surgery, or in good health (not recorded which). What was sequenced was glioma tissue, nonneoplastic brain tissue, or PBMCs (not recorded which).

The CDR3 loop reads CASSHMTSSYEKYF. CDR3 coding DNA: TGTGCCAGCAGCCACATGACAAGTAGCTACGAGAAGTACTTC. The rearrangement links TRBV7-9 to TRBJ2-7; D remains ambiguous. CDR1 and CDR2 (germline): SEHNR, FQNEAQ (reference sequence). The CDR3 runs 14 residues.